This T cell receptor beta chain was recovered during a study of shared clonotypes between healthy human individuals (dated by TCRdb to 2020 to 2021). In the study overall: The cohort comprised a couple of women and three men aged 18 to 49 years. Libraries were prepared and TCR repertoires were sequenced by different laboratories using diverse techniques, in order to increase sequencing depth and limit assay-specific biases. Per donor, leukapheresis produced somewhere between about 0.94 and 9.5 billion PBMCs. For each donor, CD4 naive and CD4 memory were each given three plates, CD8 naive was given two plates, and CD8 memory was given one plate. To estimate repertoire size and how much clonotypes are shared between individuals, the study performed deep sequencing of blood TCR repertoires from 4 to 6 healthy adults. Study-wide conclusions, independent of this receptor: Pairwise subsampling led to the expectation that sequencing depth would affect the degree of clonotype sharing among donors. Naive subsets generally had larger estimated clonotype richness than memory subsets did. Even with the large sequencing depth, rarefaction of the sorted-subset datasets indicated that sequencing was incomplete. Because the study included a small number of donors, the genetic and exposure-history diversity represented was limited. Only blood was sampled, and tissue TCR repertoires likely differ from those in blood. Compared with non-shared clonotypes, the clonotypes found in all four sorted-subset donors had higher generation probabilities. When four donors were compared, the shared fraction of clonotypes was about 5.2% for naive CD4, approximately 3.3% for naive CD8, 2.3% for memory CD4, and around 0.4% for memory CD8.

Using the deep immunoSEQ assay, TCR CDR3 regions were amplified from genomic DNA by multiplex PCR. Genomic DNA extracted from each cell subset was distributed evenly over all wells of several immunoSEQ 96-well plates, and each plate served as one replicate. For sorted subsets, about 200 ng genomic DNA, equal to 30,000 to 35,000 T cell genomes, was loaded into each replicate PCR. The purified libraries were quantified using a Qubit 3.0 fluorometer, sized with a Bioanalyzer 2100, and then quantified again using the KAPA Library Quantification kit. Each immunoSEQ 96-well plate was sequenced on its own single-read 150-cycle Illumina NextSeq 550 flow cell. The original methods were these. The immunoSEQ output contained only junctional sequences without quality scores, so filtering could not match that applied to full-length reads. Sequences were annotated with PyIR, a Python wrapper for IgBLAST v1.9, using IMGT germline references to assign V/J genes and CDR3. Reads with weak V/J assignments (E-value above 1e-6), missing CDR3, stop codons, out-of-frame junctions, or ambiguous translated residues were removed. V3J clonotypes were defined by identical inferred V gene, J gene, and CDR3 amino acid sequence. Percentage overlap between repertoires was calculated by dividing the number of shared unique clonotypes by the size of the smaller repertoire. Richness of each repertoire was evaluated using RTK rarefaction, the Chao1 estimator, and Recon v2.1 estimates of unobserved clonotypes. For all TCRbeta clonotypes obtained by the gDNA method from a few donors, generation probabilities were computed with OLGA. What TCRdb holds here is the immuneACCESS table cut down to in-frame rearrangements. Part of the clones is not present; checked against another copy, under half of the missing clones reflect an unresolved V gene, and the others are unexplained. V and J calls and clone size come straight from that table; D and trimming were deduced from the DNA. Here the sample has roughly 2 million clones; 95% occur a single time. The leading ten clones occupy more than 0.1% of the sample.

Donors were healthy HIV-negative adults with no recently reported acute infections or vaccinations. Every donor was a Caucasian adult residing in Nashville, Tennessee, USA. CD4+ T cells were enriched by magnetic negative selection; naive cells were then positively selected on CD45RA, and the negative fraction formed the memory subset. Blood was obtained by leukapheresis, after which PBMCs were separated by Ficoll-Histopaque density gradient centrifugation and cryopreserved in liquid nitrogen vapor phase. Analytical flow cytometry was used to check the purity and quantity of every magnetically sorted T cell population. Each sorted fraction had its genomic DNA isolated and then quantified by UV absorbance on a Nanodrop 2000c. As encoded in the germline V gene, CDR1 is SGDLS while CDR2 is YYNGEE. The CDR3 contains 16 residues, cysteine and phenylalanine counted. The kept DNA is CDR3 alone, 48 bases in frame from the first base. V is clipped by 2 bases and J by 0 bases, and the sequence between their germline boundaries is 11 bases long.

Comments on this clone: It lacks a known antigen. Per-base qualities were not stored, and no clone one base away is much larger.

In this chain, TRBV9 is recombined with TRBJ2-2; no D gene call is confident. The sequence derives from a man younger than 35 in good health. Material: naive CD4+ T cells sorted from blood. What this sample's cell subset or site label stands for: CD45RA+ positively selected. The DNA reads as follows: TGTGCCAGCAGCGTTTGGGTTGAACCGAACACCGGGGAGCTGTTTTTT. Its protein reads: CASSVWVEPNTGELFF.